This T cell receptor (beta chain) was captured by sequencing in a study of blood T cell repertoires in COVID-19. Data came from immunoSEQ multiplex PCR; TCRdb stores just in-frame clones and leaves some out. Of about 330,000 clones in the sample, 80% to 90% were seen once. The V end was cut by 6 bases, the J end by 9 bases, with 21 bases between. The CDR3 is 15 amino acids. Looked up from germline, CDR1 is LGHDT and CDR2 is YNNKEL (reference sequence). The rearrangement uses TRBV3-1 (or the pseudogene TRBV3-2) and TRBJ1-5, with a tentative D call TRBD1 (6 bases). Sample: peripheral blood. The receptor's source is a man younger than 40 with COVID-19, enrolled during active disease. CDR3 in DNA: TGTGCCAGCAGTTTGGCAGGGGAGGGTGAAAGGCCCCAGCATTTT. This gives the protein CASSLAGEGERPQHF.